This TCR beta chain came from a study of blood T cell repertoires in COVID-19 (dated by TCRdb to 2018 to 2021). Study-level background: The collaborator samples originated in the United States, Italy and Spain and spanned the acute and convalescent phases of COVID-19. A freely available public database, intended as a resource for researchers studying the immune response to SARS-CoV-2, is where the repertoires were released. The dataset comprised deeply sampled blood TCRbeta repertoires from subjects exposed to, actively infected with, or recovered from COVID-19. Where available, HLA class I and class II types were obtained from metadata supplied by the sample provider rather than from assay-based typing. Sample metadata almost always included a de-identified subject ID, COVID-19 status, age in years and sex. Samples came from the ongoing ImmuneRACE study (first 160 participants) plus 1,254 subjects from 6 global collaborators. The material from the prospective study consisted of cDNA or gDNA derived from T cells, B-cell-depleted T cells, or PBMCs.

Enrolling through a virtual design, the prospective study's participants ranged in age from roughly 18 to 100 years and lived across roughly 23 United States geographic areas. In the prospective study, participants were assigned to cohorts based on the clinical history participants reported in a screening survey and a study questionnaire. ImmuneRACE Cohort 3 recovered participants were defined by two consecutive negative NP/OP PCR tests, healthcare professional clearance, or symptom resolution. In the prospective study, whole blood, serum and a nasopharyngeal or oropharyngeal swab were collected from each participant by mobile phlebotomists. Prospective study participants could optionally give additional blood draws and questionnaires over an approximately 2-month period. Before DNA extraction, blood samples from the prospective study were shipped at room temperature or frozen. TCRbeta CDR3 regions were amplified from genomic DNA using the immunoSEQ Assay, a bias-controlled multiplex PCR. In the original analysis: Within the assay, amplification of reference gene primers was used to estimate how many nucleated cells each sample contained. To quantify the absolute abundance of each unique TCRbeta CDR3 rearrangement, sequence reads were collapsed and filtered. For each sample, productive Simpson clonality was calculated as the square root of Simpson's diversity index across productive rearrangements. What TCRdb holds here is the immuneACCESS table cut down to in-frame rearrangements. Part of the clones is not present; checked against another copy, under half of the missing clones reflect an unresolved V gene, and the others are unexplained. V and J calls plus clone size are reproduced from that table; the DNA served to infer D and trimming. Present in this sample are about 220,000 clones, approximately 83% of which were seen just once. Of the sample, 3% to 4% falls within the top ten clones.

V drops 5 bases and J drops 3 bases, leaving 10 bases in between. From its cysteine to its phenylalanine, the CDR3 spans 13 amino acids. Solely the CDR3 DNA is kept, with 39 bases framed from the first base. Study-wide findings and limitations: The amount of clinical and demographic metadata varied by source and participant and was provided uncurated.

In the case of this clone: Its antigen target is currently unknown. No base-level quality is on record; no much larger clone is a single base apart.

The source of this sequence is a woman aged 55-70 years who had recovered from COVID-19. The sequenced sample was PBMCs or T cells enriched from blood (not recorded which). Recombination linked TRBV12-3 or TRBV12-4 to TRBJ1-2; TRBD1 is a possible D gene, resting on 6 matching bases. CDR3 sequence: CASSKQGDYGYTF. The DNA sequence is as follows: TGTGCCAGCAGTAAACAGGGAGACTATGGCTACACCTTC.